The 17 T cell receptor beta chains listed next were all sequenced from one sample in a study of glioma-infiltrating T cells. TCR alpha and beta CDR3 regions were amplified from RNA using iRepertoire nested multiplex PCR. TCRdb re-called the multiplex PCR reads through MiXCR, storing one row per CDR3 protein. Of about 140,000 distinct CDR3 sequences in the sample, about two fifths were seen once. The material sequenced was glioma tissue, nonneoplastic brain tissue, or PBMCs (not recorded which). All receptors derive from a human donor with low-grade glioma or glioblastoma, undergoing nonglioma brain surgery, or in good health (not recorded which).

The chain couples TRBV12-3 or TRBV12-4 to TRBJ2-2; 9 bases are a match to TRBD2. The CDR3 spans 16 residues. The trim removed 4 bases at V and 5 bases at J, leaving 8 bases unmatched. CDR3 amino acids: CASSSLSGSRTGELFF. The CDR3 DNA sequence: TGTGCCAGCAGTTCCCTTAGCGGGAGCCGGACCGGGGAGCTGTTTTTT.

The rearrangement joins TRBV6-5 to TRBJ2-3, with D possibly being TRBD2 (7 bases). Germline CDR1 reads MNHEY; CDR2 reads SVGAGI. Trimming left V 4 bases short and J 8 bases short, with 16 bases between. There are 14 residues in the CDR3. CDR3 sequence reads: CASSWGGPRGTQYF. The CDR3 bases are TGTGCCAGCAGTTGGGGGGGGCCGAGGGGTACGCAGTATTTT.

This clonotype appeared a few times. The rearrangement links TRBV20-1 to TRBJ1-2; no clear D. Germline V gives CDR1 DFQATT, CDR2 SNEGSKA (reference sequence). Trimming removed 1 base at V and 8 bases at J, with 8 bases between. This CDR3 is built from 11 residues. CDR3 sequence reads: CSARALYGYTF. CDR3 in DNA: TGCAGTGCTAGAGCTCTTTACGGCTACACCTTC.

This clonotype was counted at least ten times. For the CDR3, the DNA is TGTGCCAGCAGGAAGTTTGGCTACACCTTC. This translates into CASRKFGYTF. V gene TRBV6-1 combines with J gene TRBJ1-2; D call uncertain. From germline, CDR1 is MNHNS and CDR2 SASEGT. The CDR3 contains 10 residues. V lost 6 bases and J lost 7, with 6 bases in between.

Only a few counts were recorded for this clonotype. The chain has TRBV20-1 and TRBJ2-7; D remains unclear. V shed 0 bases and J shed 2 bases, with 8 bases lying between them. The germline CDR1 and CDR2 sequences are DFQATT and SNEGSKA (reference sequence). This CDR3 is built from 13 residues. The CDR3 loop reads CSARDPHAYEQYF. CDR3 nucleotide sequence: TGCAGTGCTAGAGATCCCCATGCCTACGAGCAGTACTTC.

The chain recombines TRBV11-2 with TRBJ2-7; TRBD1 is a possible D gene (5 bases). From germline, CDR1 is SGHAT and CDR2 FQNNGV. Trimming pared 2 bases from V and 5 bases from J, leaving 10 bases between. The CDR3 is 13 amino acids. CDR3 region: CASSLMQGHEQYF. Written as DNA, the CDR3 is TGTGCCAGCAGCTTAATGCAGGGCCACGAGCAGTACTTC.

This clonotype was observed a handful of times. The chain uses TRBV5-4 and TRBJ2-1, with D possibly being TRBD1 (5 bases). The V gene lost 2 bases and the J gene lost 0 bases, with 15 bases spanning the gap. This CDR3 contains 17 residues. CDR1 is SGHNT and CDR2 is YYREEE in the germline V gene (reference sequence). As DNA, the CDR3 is TGTGCCAGCAGCTTAGACAGCCCTAAATTCTCCTACAATGAGCAGTTCTTC. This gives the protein CASSLDSPKFSYNEQFF.

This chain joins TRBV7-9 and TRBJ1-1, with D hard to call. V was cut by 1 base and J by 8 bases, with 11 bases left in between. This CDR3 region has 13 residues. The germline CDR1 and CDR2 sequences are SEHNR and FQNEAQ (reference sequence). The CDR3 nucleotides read TGTGCCAGCAGCTTAGAAACGGGAAGAGAAGCTTTCTTT. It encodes CASSLETGREAFF.

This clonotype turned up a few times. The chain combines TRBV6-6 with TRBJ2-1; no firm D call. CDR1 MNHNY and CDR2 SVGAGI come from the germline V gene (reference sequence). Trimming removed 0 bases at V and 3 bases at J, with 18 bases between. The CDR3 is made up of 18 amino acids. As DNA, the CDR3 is TGTGCCAGCAGTTACTCGAGTTTACGTGTCGACATCTACAATGAGCAGTTCTTC. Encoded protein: CASSYSSLRVDIYNEQFF.

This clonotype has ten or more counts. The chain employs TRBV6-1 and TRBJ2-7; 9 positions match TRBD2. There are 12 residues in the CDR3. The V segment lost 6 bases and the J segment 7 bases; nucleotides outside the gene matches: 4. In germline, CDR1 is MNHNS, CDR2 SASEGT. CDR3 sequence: CASRIAGEEQYF. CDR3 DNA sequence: TGTGCCAGCAGGATAGCGGGGGAGGAGCAGTACTTC.

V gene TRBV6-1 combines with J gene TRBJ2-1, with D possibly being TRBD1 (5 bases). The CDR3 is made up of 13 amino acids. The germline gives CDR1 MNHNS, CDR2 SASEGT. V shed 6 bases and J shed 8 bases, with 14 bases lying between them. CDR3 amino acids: CASRGAFTYEQFF. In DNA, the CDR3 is TGTGCCAGCAGAGGGGCCTTTACCTATGAGCAGTTCTTC.

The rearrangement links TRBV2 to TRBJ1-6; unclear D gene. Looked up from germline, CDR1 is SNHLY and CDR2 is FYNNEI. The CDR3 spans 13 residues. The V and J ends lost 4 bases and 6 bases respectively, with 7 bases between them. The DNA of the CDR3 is TGTGCCAGCAGTGTGGACCGTAATTCACCCCTCCACTTT. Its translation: CASSVDRNSPLHF.

The CDR3 spells CASSGTVSGNTIYF. DNA of the CDR3: TGTGCCAGCAGTGGGACAGTCTCTGGAAACACCATATATTTT. The chain recombines TRBV27 with TRBJ1-3, with TRBD1 matching over 7 bases. CDR1 MNHEY and CDR2 SMNVEV come from the germline V gene (reference sequence). With 5 bases clipped from V and 0 bases from J, the junction kept 1 base outside the gene matches. The CDR3 is 14 residues long.

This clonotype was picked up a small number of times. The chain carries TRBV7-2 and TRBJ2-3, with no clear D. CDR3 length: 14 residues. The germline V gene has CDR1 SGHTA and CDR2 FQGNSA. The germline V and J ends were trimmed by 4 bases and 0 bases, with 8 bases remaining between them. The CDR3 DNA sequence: TGTGCCAGCAGCTCAATCAGCAGCACAGATACGCAGTATTTT. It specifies CASSSISSTDTQYF.

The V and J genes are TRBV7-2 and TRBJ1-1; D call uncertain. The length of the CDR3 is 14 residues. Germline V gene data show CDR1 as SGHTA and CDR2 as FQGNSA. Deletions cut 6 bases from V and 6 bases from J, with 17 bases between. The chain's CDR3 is CASSDGQPASEAFF. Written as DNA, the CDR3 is TGTGCCAGCAGTGATGGGCAGCCCGCTTCTGAAGCTTTCTTT.

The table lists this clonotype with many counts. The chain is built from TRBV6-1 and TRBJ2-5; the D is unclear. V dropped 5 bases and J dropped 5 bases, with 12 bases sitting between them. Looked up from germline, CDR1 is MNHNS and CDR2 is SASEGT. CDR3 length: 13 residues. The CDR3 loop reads CASSPTRMETQYF. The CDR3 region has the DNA TGTGCCAGCAGTCCAACCCGAATGGAGACCCAGTACTTC.

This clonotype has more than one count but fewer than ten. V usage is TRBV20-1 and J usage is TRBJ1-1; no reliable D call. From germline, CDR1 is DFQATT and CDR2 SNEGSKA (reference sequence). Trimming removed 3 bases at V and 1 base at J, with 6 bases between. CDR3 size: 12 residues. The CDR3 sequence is CSASPRNTEAFF. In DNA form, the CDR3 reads TGCAGTGCTAGCCCTAGGAACACTGAAGCTTTCTTT.